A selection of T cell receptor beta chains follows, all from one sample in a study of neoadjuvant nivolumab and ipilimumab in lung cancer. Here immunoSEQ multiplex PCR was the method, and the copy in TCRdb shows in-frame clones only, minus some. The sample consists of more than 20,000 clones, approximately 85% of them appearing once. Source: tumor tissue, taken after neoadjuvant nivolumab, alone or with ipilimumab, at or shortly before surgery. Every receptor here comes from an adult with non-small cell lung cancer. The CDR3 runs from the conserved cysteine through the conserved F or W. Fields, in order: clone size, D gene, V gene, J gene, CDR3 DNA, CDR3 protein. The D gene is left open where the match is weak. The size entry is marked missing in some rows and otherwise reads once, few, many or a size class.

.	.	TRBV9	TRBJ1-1	TGTGCCAGCAGCCCAGTGGGGGGCGGCTGGACTGAAGCTTTCTTT	CASSPVGGGWTEAFF
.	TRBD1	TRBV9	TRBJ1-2	TGTGCCAGCAGCATTAACACAGGGGGCTATGGCTACACCTTC	CASSINTGGYGYTF
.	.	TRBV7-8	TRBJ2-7	TGTGCCAGCAGCTTAGCCGGCGGGGGGACAGGTTTCTACGAGCAGTACTTC	CASSLAGGGTGFYEQYF
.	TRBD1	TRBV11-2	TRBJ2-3	TGTGCCAGCAGCTCAACAGGGGGTTCCCGCACAGATACGCAGTATTTT	CASSSTGGSRTDTQYF
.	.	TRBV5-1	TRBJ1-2	TGCGCCAGCAGCTTGAACAACGTGAACTATGGCTACACCTTC	CASSLNNVNYGYTF
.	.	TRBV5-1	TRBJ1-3	TGCGCCAGCAGCTTGGCCGCTTCTGACCGATACCTTGGAAACACCATATATTTT	CASSLAASDRYLGNTIYF
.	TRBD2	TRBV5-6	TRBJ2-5	TGTGCCAGCAGCGCGCCGGGACTAGCGGGAGTAGGGTACTTC	CASSAPGLAGVGYF
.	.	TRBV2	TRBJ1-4	TGTGCCAGCAGTGAAGAAAATAATGAAAAACTGTTTTTT	CASSEENNEKLFF
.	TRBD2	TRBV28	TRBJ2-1	TGTGCCAGCAGTGGGGGGGGTATTATTAATGAGCAGTTCTTC	CASSGGGIINEQFF
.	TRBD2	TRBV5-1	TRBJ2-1	TGCGCCAGCAGCTTGATTATGAGTAGCGGGGACAATGAGCAGTTCTTC	CASSLIMSSGDNEQFF
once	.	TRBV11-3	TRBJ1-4	TGTGCCAGCAGAGGACAGACCTCAACTAATGAAAAACTGTTTTTT	CASRGQTSTNEKLFF
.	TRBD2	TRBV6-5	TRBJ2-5	TGTGCCAGCAGTTTGTTGGGAGGGAGTTCGGAGACCCAGTACTTC	CASSLLGGSSETQYF
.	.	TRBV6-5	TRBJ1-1	TGTGCCAGCAGTTACCCGGGACGGGAAGCTTTCTTT	CASSYPGREAFF
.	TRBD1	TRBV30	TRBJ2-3	TGTGCCTGGGAAGGGTGGTCAGGGGGTGACACAGATACGCAGTATTTT	CAWEGWSGGDTDTQYF
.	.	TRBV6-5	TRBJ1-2	TGTGCCAGCAGATCAACAGGAGACTATGGCTACACCTTC	CASRSTGDYGYTF
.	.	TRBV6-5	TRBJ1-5	TGTGCCAGCAGTTCCTGGGGGAATCAGCCCCAGCATTTT	CASSSWGNQPQHF